The 29 T cell receptor beta chains in this list originate from one sample, sequenced in a study of blood T cell repertoires in COVID-19. The assay was immunoSEQ multiplex PCR, and TCRdb's table has in-frame clones only and misses some. In the table there are approximately 150,000 clones, over 80% of which are singletons. The specimen sequenced was peripheral blood. Receptors originate from a woman aged 50 to 65 with acute or convalescent COVID-19.

This clone was observed a single time. The V and J genes are TRBV11-3 and TRBJ1-1, with TRBD1 as a possible D gene (5 bases). V was clipped by 3 bases and J by 1 base, with 12 bases between them. This CDR3 has 15 amino acids. CDR1 SGHNT and CDR2 YENEEA come from the germline V gene. The CDR3 DNA reads TGTGCCAGCAGCTTGAGGTCAACAGGGAACACTGAAGCTTTCTTT. Amino acid sequence: CASSLRSTGNTEAFF. Based on the CDR3 plus reference TRBV11-3 and TRBJ1-1, the full variable domain is EAGVVQSPRYKIIEKKQPVAFWCNPISGHNTLYWYLQNLGQGPELLIRYENEEAVDDSQLPKDRFSAERLKGVDSTLKIQPAELGDSAVYLCASSLRSTGNTEAFFGQGTRLTVV.

The rearrangement uses TRBV12-3 or TRBV12-4 and TRBJ1-1, with a weak D call TRBD1 (5 bases). This CDR3 has 13 amino acids. The V end lost 4 bases, the J end lost 4 bases, and 10 bases lay between the germline ends. The CDR3: CASSWGVGTEAFF. The CDR3 DNA follows: TGTGCCAGCAGTTGGGGGGTAGGCACTGAAGCTTTCTTT.

The rearrangement joins TRBV19 to TRBJ1-1, with TRBD1 as a possible D gene (5 bases). The CDR3 is 12 residues long. Trimming left V 7 bases short and J 2 bases short, with 8 bases between. Germline V gene data show CDR1 as LNHDA and CDR2 as SQIVND (reference sequence). CDR3 sequence reads: CASTTGNTEAFF. The DNA for the CDR3 is TGTGCCAGTACAACAGGTAACACTGAAGCTTTCTTT.

This clone was detected once. This rearrangement joins TRBV5-4 to TRBJ1-1; TRBD1 is a possible D gene (6 bases). CDR1 is SGHNT and CDR2 is YYREEE in the germline V gene (reference sequence). Trimming shortened V by 4 bases and J by 3 bases, and 19 bases separated the two germline ends. The CDR3 is made up of 16 amino acids. As DNA, the CDR3 is TGTGCCAGCAGCCTCCCCGGGGGGCGCATGGACACTGAAGCTTTCTTT. Its translation is CASSLPGGRMDTEAFF.

This sequence joins TRBV27 and TRBJ2-6; maybe TRBD1 (5 bases). The germline V gene encodes CDR1 MNHEY and CDR2 SMNVEV (reference sequence). This CDR3 is built from 18 residues. Trimming stripped 3 bases from V and 1 base from J, with 16 bases between. The CDR3 region has the DNA TGTGCCAGCAGTTTCGAGGACAAAGCCCGATCTGGGGCCAACGTCCTGACTTTC. The encoded protein is CASSFEDKARSGANVLTF.

This chain joins TRBV11-1 and TRBJ2-1, with D possibly matching TRBD1 (6 bases). The V end lost 8 bases, the J end lost 12 bases, and 20 bases lay between the germline ends. Germline loops: CDR1 SGHAT, CDR2 FQDESV (reference sequence). The CDR3 loop spans 13 amino acids. The CDR3 region has the DNA TGTGCCAGCCACCCGGCAGGGGCCAGCGGGCAGTTCTTC. Residues: CASHPAGASGQFF.

V is TRBV10-3 and J is TRBJ1-2; possibly TRBD1 for D (5 bases). CDR1 and CDR2 (germline): ENHRY, SYGVKD. The V end lost 9 bases, the J end lost 4 bases, and 18 bases lay between the germline ends. The CDR3 runs 14 residues. The CDR3 nucleotides are TGTGCCATGACGCCGGGGCAAGCGGGCTATGGCTACACCTTC. As protein: CAMTPGQAGYGYTF.

The V call is TRBV5-1, the J call TRBJ2-5; 12 nucleotides align to TRBD2. The junction had 15 bases not matched to a gene; V was cut back by 2 bases and J by 4 bases. Germline V CDR1 and CDR2: SGHRS, YFSETQ. The CDR3 totals 19 residues. CDR3 loop: CASSFPNRLAGVSGETQYF. The CDR3 nucleotides read TGCGCCAGCAGCTTTCCCAACCGACTAGCGGGGGTTTCTGGAGAGACCCAGTACTTC.

The chain carries TRBV6-5 and TRBJ1-1; TRBD1 might be the D (6 bases). This CDR3 comprises 15 residues. V shed 0 bases and J shed 5 bases, with 13 bases lying between them. From germline, CDR1 is MNHEY and CDR2 SVGAGI. The CDR3 region is CASSYSNRVETEAFF. In DNA, the CDR3 is TGTGCCAGCAGTTACTCGAACAGGGTGGAAACTGAAGCTTTCTTT.

The rearrangement links TRBV9 to TRBJ2-2; 9 bases align to TRBD1. The germline CDR1 and CDR2 sequences are SGDLS and YYNGEE. Trimming removed 2 bases from V and 5 bases from J; junction bases left unmatched: 4. CDR3 length: 15 residues. The CDR3 sequence is CASSVLGTGTGELFF. The CDR3 DNA follows: TGTGCCAGCAGCGTGCTCGGGACAGGGACCGGGGAGCTGTTTTTT.

V is TRBV18 and J is TRBJ1-1; 7 bases align to TRBD1. The CDR3 runs to 17 residues. V was clipped by 6 bases and J by 0 bases; unmatched bases: 13. Germline V gives CDR1 KGHSH, CDR2 LQKENI. Written as DNA, the CDR3 is TGTGCCAGCTCCCATACCAGGGGGACGATGATGAACACTGAAGCTTTCTTT. Translation gives CASSHTRGTMMNTEAFF. Full variable domain (outside the CDR3, taken from reference TRBV18 and TRBJ1-1): NAGVMQNPRHLVRRRGQEARLRCSPMKGHSHVYWYRQLPEEGLKFMVYLQKENIIDESGMPKERFSAEFPKEGPSILRIQQVVRGDSAAYFCASSHTRGTMMNTEAFFGQGTRLTVV.

CDR3 coding DNA: TGTGCCAGCAGTTACTCGACGCGCGGGGGGAAGGATGAGCAGTTCTTC. It encodes CASSYSTRGGKDEQFF. The chain has TRBV6-5 and TRBJ2-1, with TRBD2 matching 8 bases. The CDR3 sequence is 16 residues long. Unmatched junction bases numbered 9, after V lost 0 bases and J lost 8 bases. The germline gives CDR1 MNHEY, CDR2 SVGAGI.

In nucleotides, the CDR3 is TGTGCCAGCAGGTTTAGCGGGAGGGCCGGGAAGAATGAGCAGTTCTTC. Its translation: CASRFSGRAGKNEQFF. The V call is TRBV3-1 (or the pseudogene TRBV3-2), the J call TRBJ2-1, with 11 nucleotides matching TRBD2. V shed 6 bases, J shed 7 bases, and the junction held 11 bases outside the gene matches. Germline CDR1 reads LGHDT; CDR2 reads YNNKEL (reference sequence). This CDR3 has 16 amino acids.

V usage is TRBV5-1 and J usage is TRBJ1-5; 7 nucleotides match TRBD1. Germline CDR1 and CDR2: SGHRS and YFSETQ. The CDR3 covers 16 residues. The V gene end was trimmed by 4 bases and the J gene end by 3 bases; junction bases not matched to a gene: 10. CDR3 loop: CASSASGDSYNQPQHF. The CDR3 DNA follows: TGCGCCAGCAGCGCCTCGGGGGACAGTTACAATCAGCCCCAGCATTTT.

This clone occurred a few times. This chain connects TRBV5-1 to TRBJ1-2; D perhaps matches TRBD1 (5 bases). CDR1 and CDR2 (germline): SGHRS, YFSETQ. The CDR3 spans 12 residues. The V and J ends lost 2 bases and 6 bases respectively, with 8 bases between them. Here the CDR3 DNA reads TGCGCCAGCAGCTTAGTAGGGGATGGCTACACCTTC. Translated: CASSLVGDGYTF.

The genes are TRBV28 and TRBJ1-6; possible D gene TRBD1, 5 bases. Trimming took 1 base from V and 10 from J, leaving 5 bases between them. Germline CDR1 MDHEN, CDR2 SYDVKM. The CDR3 has 12 amino acids. DNA for the CDR3: TGTGCCAGCAGTTTATCAGGGTCACCCCTCCACTTT. This codes for CASSLSGSPLHF.

This clone was observed a single time. This chain links TRBV9 with TRBJ1-3; weak D call: TRBD1 (5 bases). Trimming took 1 base from V and 0 from J, leaving 14 bases between them. Germline V gene sequence: CDR1 SGDLS, CDR2 YYNGEE. The CDR3 runs to 17 residues. CDR3 nucleotides: TGTGCCAGCAGCGTACAGGCTGGGGGGGACTCTGGAAACACCATATATTTT. Translating gives CASSVQAGGDSGNTIYF.

In its sample, this clone was seen a few times. The chain recombines TRBV28 with TRBJ2-7, with no clear D. The CDR3 sequence is 15 residues long. Germline values: CDR1 MDHEN, CDR2 SYDVKM. Trimming shortened V by 6 bases and J by 0 bases, and 15 bases separated the two germline ends. The CDR3 protein is CASSLHIPGSYEQYF. CDR3 nucleotides: TGTGCCAGCAGCCTACATATTCCGGGCTCCTACGAGCAGTACTTC.

The V call is TRBV7-9, the J call TRBJ2-1; TRBD2 matches 10 bases. The V segment lost 4 bases and the J segment 4 bases; nucleotides outside the gene matches: 7. The CDR3 consists of 16 residues. Germline V gene lookup returns CDR1 SEHNR and CDR2 FQNEAQ (reference sequence). CDR3 protein: CASSYASGRGYNEQFF. In nucleotides, the CDR3 is TGTGCCAGCAGCTACGCTAGCGGGAGAGGGTACAATGAGCAGTTCTTC.

The chain joins TRBV6-2 or TRBV6-3 to TRBJ2-7; a weak D match, TRBD1 (5 bases). Germline V gene lookup returns CDR1 MNHEY and CDR2 SVGEGT. The CDR3 is 12 amino acids. The V gene lost 5 bases and the J gene lost 4 bases, with 9 bases spanning the gap. CDR3: CASSARVYEQYF. The DNA for the CDR3 is TGTGCCAGCAGTGCCAGGGTATACGAGCAGTACTTC.

The chain links TRBV28 to TRBJ2-5; D possibly corresponds to TRBD1 (5 bases). Trimming pared 3 bases from V and 5 bases from J, leaving 16 bases between. Looked up from germline, CDR1 is MDHEN and CDR2 is SYDVKM. The CDR3 length is 15 residues. CDR3 loop: CASSLAGRTQETQYF. CDR3 nucleotide sequence: TGTGCCAGCAGTTTGGCAGGGCGAACGCAGGAGACCCAGTACTTC.

The V call is TRBV10-3, the J call TRBJ1-2, with D possibly being TRBD1 (6 bases). V was trimmed by 6 bases and J by 7 bases, leaving 12 bases between them. In germline, CDR1 is ENHRY, CDR2 SYGVKD. The CDR3 has 12 residues. The DNA of the CDR3 is TGTGCCATCAGCCGACAGGAAGGTGGCTACACCTTC. Translating it yields CAISRQEGGYTF.

This chain uses TRBV7-9 with TRBJ1-4, with D possibly being TRBD1 (5 bases). The CDR3 length is 14 residues. Germline CDR1 SEHNR, CDR2 FQNEAQ (reference sequence). Trimming removed 2 bases at V and 6 bases at J, with 10 bases between. Here the CDR3 DNA reads TGTGCCAGCAGCTTAACGGGGGGTTATGAAAAACTGTTTTTT. Its translation: CASSLTGGYEKLFF.

This clone was seen once. This chain uses TRBV27 with TRBJ1-4; D ambiguous. This CDR3 comprises 14 residues. The V gene's germline CDR1 is MNHEY and CDR2 SMNVEV (reference sequence). The V and J ends lost 5 bases and 5 bases respectively, with 12 bases between them. The DNA for the CDR3 is TGTGCCAGCAGTCCTAGATCCGGCAATGAAAAACTGTTTTTT. Translated: CASSPRSGNEKLFF.

The genes are TRBV19 and TRBJ2-7, with TRBD1 identical over 8 bases. V lost 5 bases and J lost 0; bases outside the gene matches: 3. From germline, CDR1 is LNHDA and CDR2 SQIVND (reference sequence). There are 14 residues in the CDR3. CDR3 in DNA: TGTGCCAGTAGTGCCGGACAGGGCTCCTACGAGCAGTACTTC. This sequence encodes CASSAGQGSYEQYF.

This chain uses TRBV9 with TRBJ2-5; TRBD2 is a possible D gene (6 bases). Germline V lookup: CDR1 SGDLS, CDR2 YYNGEE. The V and J ends lost 7 bases and 5 bases respectively, with 15 bases between them. The CDR3 totals 13 residues. CDR3 in DNA: TGTGCCAGCGGGGGGACGGAAGTGGAGACCCAGTACTTC. Its translation: CASGGTEVETQYF.

The chain recombines TRBV6-6 with TRBJ1-4, with TRBD1 matching over 9 bases. V lost 8 bases to trimming and J lost 8 bases; unmatched junction nucleotides: 12. CDR1 MNHNY and CDR2 SVGAGI come from the germline V gene (reference sequence). The CDR3 has 15 amino acids. The CDR3 nucleotides read TGTGCCAGCCGGGGGAAACAGGGGGCAGGGGAAAAACTGTTTTTT. Protein product: CASRGKQGAGEKLFF.

The J gene is TRBJ1-5, the V gene TRBV15; 10 nucleotides align to TRBD1. Looked up from germline, CDR1 is LNHNV and CDR2 is YYDKDF (reference sequence). This CDR3 contains 15 residues. Unmatched junction bases numbered 8, after V lost 6 bases and J lost 6 bases. The CDR3 region has the DNA TGTGCCACCAGGGACGACAGGGGGCTGAGTCAGCCCCAGCATTTT. Translating gives CATRDDRGLSQPQHF.

This chain joins TRBV10-2 and TRBJ2-1, with TRBD1 matching over 7 bases. Germline lookup yields CDR1 WSHSY and CDR2 SAAADI. The V segment lost 0 bases and the J segment 8 bases; nucleotides outside the gene matches: 4. The CDR3 extends over 14 amino acids. In DNA, the CDR3 is TGCGCCAGCAGTGAGTCCGCAGGGACAGATGAGCAGTTCTTC. Its protein product is CASSESAGTDEQFF.